This note documents a single T cell receptor beta chain sequence. The sample belongs to a study of blood T cells in healthy people across ages. A J-beta primer mix and a sample-barcoded 5' primer were used in a second PCR of roughly 7 to 12 cycles. TCRdb called the 5' RACE reads again in MiXCR, with one record for every CDR3 protein. The table includes fewer than 2 million distinct CDR3 sequences, around 40% detected once. Germline V CDR1 and CDR2: SGDLS, YYNGEE. Trimming left V 6 bases short and J 5 bases short, with 14 bases between. The CDR3 spans 14 residues. This receptor was identified in a human donor in good health. The chain joins TRBV9 to TRBJ2-2; tentatively, D is TRBD1 or TRBD2 (6 bases each). Source material: blood. DNA of the CDR3: TGTGCCAGCAACACAGGGAGGAAGACCGGGGAGCTGTTTTTT. This encodes CASNTGRKTGELFF.